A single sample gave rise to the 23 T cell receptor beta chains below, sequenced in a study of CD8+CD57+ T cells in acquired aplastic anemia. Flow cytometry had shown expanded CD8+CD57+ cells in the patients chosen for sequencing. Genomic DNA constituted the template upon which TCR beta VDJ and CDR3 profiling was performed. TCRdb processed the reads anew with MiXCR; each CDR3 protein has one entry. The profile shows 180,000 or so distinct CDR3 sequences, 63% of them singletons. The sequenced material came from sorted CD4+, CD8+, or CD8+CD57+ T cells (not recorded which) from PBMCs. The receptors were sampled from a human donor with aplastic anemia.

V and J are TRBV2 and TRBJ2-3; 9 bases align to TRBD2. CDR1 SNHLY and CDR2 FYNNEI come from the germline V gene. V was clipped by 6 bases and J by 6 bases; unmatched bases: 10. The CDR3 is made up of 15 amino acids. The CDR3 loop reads CASRREASGADTQYF. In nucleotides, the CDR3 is TGTGCCAGCAGGCGGGAGGCTAGCGGGGCTGATACGCAGTATTTT.

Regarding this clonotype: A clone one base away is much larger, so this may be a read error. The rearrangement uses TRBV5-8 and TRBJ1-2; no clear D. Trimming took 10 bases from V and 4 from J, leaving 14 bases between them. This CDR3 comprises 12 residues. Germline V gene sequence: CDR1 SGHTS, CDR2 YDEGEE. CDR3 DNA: TGTGCCTACGGGGAGGGAACCTATGGCTACACCTTC. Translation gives CAYGEGTYGYTF.

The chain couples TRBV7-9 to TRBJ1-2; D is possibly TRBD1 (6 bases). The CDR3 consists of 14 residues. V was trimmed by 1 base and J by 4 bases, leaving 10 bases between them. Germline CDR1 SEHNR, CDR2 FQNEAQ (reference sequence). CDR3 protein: CASSLDARGYGYTF. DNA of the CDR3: TGTGCCAGCAGCTTAGACGCCAGGGGCTATGGCTACACCTTC.

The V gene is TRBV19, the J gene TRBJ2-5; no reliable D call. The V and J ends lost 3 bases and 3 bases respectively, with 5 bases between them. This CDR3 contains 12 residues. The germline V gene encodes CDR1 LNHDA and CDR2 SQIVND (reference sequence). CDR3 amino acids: CASSIEEETQYF. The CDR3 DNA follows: TGTGCCAGTAGTATCGAGGAAGAGACCCAGTACTTC.

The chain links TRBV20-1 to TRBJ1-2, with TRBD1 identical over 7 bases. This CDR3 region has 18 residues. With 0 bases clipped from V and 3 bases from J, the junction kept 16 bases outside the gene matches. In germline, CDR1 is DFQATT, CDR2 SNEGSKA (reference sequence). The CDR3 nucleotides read TGCAGTGCTAGAGATAAGGGGGCCTACTCCCCGGAGTACTATGGCTACACCTTC. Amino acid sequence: CSARDKGAYSPEYYGYTF.

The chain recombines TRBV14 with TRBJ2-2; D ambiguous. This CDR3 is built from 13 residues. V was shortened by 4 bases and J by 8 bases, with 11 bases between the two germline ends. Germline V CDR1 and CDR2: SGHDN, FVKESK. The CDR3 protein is CASSPRFPGELFF. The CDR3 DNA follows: TGTGCCAGCAGCCCCCGTTTCCCTGGGGAGCTGTTTTTT.

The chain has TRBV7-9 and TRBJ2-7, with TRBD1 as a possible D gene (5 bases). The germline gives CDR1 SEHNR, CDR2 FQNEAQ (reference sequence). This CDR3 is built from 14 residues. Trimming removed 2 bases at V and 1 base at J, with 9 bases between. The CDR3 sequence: CASSLMDTSYEQYF. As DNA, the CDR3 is TGTGCCAGCAGCTTAATGGACACTTCCTACGAGCAGTACTTC.

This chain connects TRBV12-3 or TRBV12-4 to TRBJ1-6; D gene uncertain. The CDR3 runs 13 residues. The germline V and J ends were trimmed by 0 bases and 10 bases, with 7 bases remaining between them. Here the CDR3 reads CASSLAEGSPLHF. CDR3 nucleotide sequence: TGTGCCAGCAGTTTAGCTGAGGGATCACCCCTCCACTTT.

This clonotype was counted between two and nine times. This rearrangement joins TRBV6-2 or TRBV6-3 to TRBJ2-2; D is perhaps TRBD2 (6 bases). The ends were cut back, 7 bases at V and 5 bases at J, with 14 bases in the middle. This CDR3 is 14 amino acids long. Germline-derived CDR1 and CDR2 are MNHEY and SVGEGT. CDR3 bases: TGTGCCAGCAAGGCGGGGCGCAGGACCGGGGAGCTGTTTTTT. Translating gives CASKAGRRTGELFF.

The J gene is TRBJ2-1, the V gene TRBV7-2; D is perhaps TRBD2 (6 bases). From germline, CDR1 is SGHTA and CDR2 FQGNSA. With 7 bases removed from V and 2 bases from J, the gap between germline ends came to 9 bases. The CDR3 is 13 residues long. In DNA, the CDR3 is TGTGCCAGCAAAAGGGAGGCCTACAATGAGCAGTTCTTC. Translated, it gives CASKREAYNEQFF.

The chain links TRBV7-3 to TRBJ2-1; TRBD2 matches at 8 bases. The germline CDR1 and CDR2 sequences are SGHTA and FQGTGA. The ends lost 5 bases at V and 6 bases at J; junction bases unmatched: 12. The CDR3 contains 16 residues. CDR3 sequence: CASSRVSGSHPNEQFF. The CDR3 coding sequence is TGTGCCAGCAGCCGCGTAAGCGGGAGTCATCCCAATGAGCAGTTCTTC.

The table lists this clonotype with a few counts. Written as DNA, the CDR3 is TGTGCCAGCAGCTTAGAGGGACAGGGGGTAGAGTCACCCCTCCACTTT. This sequence encodes CASSLEGQGVESPLHF. The J gene is TRBJ1-6, the V gene TRBV13; 11 bases map to TRBD1. Germline V gives CDR1 PRHDT, CDR2 FYEKMQ (reference sequence). Trimming cost V 1 base and J 10 bases; bases outside gene matches: 6. The CDR3 length is 16 residues.

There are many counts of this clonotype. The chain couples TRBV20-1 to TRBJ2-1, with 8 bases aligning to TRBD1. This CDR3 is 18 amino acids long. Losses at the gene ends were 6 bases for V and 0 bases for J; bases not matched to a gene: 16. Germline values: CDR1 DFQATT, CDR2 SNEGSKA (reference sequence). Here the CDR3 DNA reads TGCAGTGCCACCCCCGGCAGGGGACAGGAGAGCTCCTACAATGAGCAGTTCTTC. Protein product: CSATPGRGQESSYNEQFF.

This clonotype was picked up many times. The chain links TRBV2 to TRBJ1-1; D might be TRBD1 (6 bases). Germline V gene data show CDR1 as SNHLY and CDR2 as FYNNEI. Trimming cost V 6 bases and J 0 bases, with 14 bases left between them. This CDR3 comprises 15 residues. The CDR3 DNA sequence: TGTGCCAGCAGCCCGACAGGAGCTATGAACACTGAAGCTTTCTTT. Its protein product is CASSPTGAMNTEAFF.

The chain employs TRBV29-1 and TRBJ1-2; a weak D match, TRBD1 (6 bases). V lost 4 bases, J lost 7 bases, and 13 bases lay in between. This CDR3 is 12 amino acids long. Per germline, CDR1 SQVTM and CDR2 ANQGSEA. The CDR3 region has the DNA TGCAGCGTTGGACAGGTACAGGGTGGCTACACCTTC. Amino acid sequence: CSVGQVQGGYTF. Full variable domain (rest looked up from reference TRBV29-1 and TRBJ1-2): SAVISQKPSRDICQRGTSLTIQCQVDSQVTMMFWYRQQPGQSLTLIATANQGSEATYESGFVIDKFPISRPNLTFSTLTVSNMSPEDSSIYLCSVGQVQGGYTFGSGTRLTVV.

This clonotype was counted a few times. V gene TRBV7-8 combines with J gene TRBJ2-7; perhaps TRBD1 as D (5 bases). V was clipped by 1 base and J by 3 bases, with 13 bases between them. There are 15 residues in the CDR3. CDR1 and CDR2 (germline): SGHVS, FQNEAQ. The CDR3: CASSLGAGPGYEQYF. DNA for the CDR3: TGTGCCAGCAGCTTAGGGGCAGGGCCTGGCTACGAGCAGTACTTC.

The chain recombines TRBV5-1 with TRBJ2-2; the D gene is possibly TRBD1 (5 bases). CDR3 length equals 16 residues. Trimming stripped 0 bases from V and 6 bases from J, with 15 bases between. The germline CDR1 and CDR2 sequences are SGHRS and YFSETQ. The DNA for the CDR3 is TGCGCCAGCAGCTTGGCGGGCAGGGCCGGCGCCGGGGAGCTGTTTTTT. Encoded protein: CASSLAGRAGAGELFF.

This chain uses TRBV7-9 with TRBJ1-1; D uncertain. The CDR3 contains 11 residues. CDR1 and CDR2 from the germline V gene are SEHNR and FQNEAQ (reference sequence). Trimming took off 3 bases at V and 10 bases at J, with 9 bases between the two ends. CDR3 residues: CASSLMLGAFF. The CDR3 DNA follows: TGTGCCAGCAGCTTGATGTTGGGAGCTTTCTTT.

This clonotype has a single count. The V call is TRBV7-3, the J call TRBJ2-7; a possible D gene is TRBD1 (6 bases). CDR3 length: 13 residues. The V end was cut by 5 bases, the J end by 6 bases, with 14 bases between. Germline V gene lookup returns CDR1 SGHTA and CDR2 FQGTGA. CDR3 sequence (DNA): TGTGCCAGCAGCCCCCCGGCCAGGGGCGAGCAGTACTTC. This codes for CASSPPARGEQYF.

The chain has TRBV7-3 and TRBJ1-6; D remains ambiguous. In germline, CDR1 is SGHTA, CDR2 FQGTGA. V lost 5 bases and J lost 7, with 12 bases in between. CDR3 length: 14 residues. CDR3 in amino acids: CASSTNGPNSPLHF. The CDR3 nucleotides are TGTGCCAGCAGCACCAATGGGCCGAATTCACCCCTCCACTTT.

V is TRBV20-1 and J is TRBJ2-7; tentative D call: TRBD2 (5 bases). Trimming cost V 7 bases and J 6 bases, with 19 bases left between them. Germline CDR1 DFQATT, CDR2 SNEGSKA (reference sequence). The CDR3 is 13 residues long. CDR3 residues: CSGERTLSGEQYF. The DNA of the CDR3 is TGCAGTGGGGAGCGTACCTTATCCGGCGAGCAGTACTTC.

The CDR3 DNA sequence: TGTGCCACCTCGACAGGGAGGGACGGGGAGCTGTTTTTT. Amino acids: CATSTGRDGELFF. V usage is TRBV2 and J usage is TRBJ2-2; D possibly matches TRBD1 or TRBD2 (7 bases each). Germline values: CDR1 SNHLY, CDR2 FYNNEI. The ends were cut back, 10 bases at V and 7 bases at J, with 16 bases in the middle. The CDR3 spans 13 residues.

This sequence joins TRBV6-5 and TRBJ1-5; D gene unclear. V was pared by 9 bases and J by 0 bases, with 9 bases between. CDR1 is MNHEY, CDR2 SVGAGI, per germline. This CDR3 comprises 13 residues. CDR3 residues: CASRGYSNQPQHF. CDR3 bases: TGTGCCAGTCGCGGCTATAGCAATCAGCCCCAGCATTTT.